These 19 T cell receptor beta chains came from one sample sequenced in a study of blood T cell repertoires in COVID-19. Sequencing used immunoSEQ multiplex PCR; TCRdb keeps in-frame clones, though not all of them. The data hold under 200,000 clones, with 65% to 85% observed a single time. Sequencing was done on a sample of peripheral blood. These receptors originate from a woman aged 55-69 years with acute or convalescent COVID-19.

The rearrangement joins TRBV27 to TRBJ2-5, with 10 bases that match TRBD2. The length of the CDR3 is 15 residues. The trim removed 6 bases at V and 5 bases at J, leaving 9 bases unmatched. Germline loops: CDR1 MNHEY, CDR2 SMNVEV (reference sequence). The chain's CDR3 is CASSGLAEGEETQYF. CDR3 DNA: TGTGCCAGCAGCGGACTAGCGGAAGGAGAGGAGACCCAGTACTTC.

The rearrangement links TRBV19 to TRBJ2-7; no clear D. This CDR3 spans 12 amino acids. Germline CDR1 is LNHDA and CDR2 is SQIVND (reference sequence). Trimming left V 0 bases short and J 7 bases short, with 7 bases between. The CDR3 loop is CASSIDAREQYF. In DNA form, the CDR3 reads TGTGCCAGTAGTATAGATGCGCGGGAGCAGTACTTC.

V and J are TRBV4-3 and TRBJ1-1; 9 nucleotides match TRBD1. CDR3 size: 15 residues. V lost 3 bases and J lost 1; bases outside the gene matches: 3. Germline lookup yields CDR1 LGHNA and CDR2 YSLEER. CDR3 in amino acids: CASSQRQGGNTEAFF. The CDR3 DNA reads TGCGCCAGCAGCCAGAGACAGGGGGGGAACACTGAAGCTTTCTTT.

V usage is TRBV6-2 or TRBV6-3 and J usage is TRBJ2-1, with 12 bases matching TRBD2. J lost 4 bases, V lost 6 bases, and 7 bases had no gene match. In germline, CDR1 is MNHEY, CDR2 SVGEGT. The CDR3 extends over 16 amino acids. CDR3 DNA sequence: TGTGCCAGCAGCCTACGGACTAGCGGGGTTTACAATGAGCAGTTCTTC. Protein sequence: CASSLRTSGVYNEQFF.

V gene TRBV7-9 combines with J gene TRBJ1-2; 8 bases line up with TRBD1. V lost 4 bases to trimming and J lost 4 bases; unmatched junction nucleotides: 17. Germline V gives CDR1 SEHNR, CDR2 FQNEAQ (reference sequence). This CDR3 contains 18 residues. The DNA of the CDR3 is TGTGCCAGCAGCTCATCAACCGGACAGGGTCCCAGGGGCTATGGCTACACCTTC. This encodes CASSSSTGQGPRGYGYTF.

The chain carries TRBV11-2 and TRBJ2-1, with TRBD2 matching 14 bases. This CDR3 has 15 amino acids. Germline V CDR1 and CDR2: SGHAT, FQNNGV. V dropped 5 bases and J dropped 6; count of bases not matched to a gene: 3. The CDR3 sequence is CASSGTSGGSNEQFF. The CDR3 DNA follows: TGTGCCAGCAGCGGGACTAGCGGGGGAAGCAATGAGCAGTTCTTC.

The chain joins TRBV28 to TRBJ1-2; 8 bases fit TRBD1. CDR3 length equals 17 residues. Germline V CDR1 and CDR2: MDHEN, SYDVKM. J gave up 3 bases and V 4 bases, and 13 bases lay outside the gene matches. For the CDR3, the DNA is TGTGCCAGCAGTTCCATAACCCGCAGGGGGCTTGACTATGGCTACACCTTC. Its translation is CASSSITRRGLDYGYTF.

The chain uses TRBV25-1 and TRBJ2-3, with 8 bases aligning to TRBD2. V shed 3 bases and J 4 bases; nucleotides not matched to a gene: 6. The CDR3 extends over 15 amino acids. The germline CDR1 and CDR2 sequences are MGHDK and SYGVNS. CDR3 bases: TGTGCCAGCAGTGATTGGGCGGGGGGCGCAGATACGCAGTATTTT. Encoded protein: CASSDWAGGADTQYF.

This chain connects TRBV5-1 to TRBJ2-7, with 10 bases fitting TRBD2. The ends lost 5 bases at V and 2 bases at J; junction bases unmatched: 10. CDR3 length: 16 amino acids. Germline CDR1 and CDR2: SGHRS and YFSETQ. CDR3 residues: CASSPLGLAGAYEQYF. For the CDR3, the DNA is TGCGCCAGCAGTCCGTTGGGGCTAGCGGGGGCCTACGAGCAGTACTTC.

The genes are TRBV2 and TRBJ2-2; 11 bases map to TRBD2. CDR1 and CDR2 from the germline V gene are SNHLY and FYNNEI. CDR3 length equals 15 residues. The V gene end was trimmed by 6 bases and the J gene end by 3 bases; junction bases not matched to a gene: 3. As DNA, the CDR3 is TGTGCCAGCAGGACTAGCGGGGTATACACCGGGGAGCTGTTTTTT. Its protein is CASRTSGVYTGELFF.

The chain employs TRBV11-2 and TRBJ1-6, with D possibly TRBD1 on 6 matching bases. Germline CDR1 is SGHAT and CDR2 is FQNNGV. The CDR3 sequence is 16 residues long. Trimming took 1 base from V and 6 from J, leaving 13 bases between them. The CDR3 region has the DNA TGTGCCAGCAGCTTAGGGGGGGGCCCCCGTAATTCACCCCTCCACTTT. This encodes CASSLGGGPRNSPLHF.

This chain joins TRBV11-2 and TRBJ1-1; TRBD1 might be the D (6 bases). This CDR3 has 15 amino acids. Germline loops: CDR1 SGHAT, CDR2 FQNNGV. Trimming removed 1 base at V and 0 bases at J, with 9 bases between. CDR3 region: CASSLVGQMNTEAFF. For the CDR3, the DNA is TGTGCCAGCAGCTTAGTCGGACAGATGAACACTGAAGCTTTCTTT. Using reference TRBV11-2 and TRBJ1-1 for the parts outside the CDR3, the full variable domain is EAGVAQSPRYKIIEKRQSVAFWCNPISGHATLYWYQQILGQGPKLLIQFQNNGVVDDSQLPKDRFSAERLKGVDSTLKIQPAKLEDSAVYLCASSLVGQMNTEAFFGQGTRLTVV.

V is TRBV19 and J is TRBJ2-7; tentatively, D is TRBD2 (5 bases). Trimming removed 1 base at V and 3 bases at J, with 13 bases between. This CDR3 is built from 15 residues. Germline assignment: CDR1 LNHDA and CDR2 SQIVND (reference sequence). CDR3 sequence reads: CASSIGALGSYEQYF. The DNA for the CDR3 is TGTGCCAGTAGTATAGGAGCCCTAGGGAGCTACGAGCAGTACTTC.

The chain has TRBV5-1 and TRBJ2-2, with D possibly being TRBD2 (6 bases). Germline V CDR1 and CDR2: SGHRS, YFSETQ. Between the trimmed V and J ends, which lost 2 bases and 5 bases, there was a span of 16 bases. The CDR3 extends over 16 amino acids. CDR3 coding DNA: TGCGCCAGCAGCTTAGGGCGGGGCCGAGCAACCGGGGAGCTGTTTTTT. Protein: CASSLGRGRATGELFF.

The J gene is TRBJ1-5, the V gene TRBV5-1; D is ambiguous. This CDR3 is built from 15 residues. CDR1 SGHRS and CDR2 YFSETQ come from the germline V gene. V was clipped by 0 bases and J by 5 bases, with 12 bases between them. The CDR3 protein is CASSLDPNSDQPQHF. The CDR3, as DNA: TGCGCCAGCAGCTTGGACCCCAACAGTGATCAGCCCCAGCATTTT.

This chain links TRBV7-9 with TRBJ2-5; D call uncertain. The CDR3 consists of 15 residues. The ends were cut back, 0 bases at V and 5 bases at J, with 13 bases in the middle. Germline V gene lookup returns CDR1 SEHNR and CDR2 FQNEAQ (reference sequence). CDR3 DNA: TGTGCCAGCAGCTTAGCTCGCCTTGACGGGGAGACCCAGTACTTC. This sequence encodes CASSLARLDGETQYF.

CDR3 sequence: CASSLAGTQNTEAFF. Here the CDR3 DNA reads TGTGCCAGCAGCTTAGCAGGGACACAGAACACTGAAGCTTTCTTT. The chain carries TRBV7-2 and TRBJ1-1, with D tentatively TRBD1 (6 bases). Trimming removed 0 bases from V and 1 base from J, with 9 bases in between. Germline V CDR1 and CDR2: SGHTA, FQGNSA. The CDR3 has 15 residues.

Only a few counts were recorded for this clone. The chain uses TRBV7-8 and TRBJ1-1, with 7 bases lining up with TRBD1. V lost 5 bases, J lost 1 base, and 7 bases stayed unmatched. Per the germline V gene, CDR1 is SGHVS and CDR2 is FQNEAQ. The CDR3 runs 15 residues. The CDR3 sequence: CASSLWDSRNTEAFF. The CDR3 region has the DNA TGTGCCAGCAGCCTATGGGACAGCAGGAACACTGAAGCTTTCTTT.

Note on this clone: The same CDR3 also results from other DNA sequences found in this sample. This sequence joins TRBV9 and TRBJ2-2; 7 bases are a match to TRBD2. CDR1 and CDR2 (germline): SGDLS, YYNGEE. With 0 bases clipped from V and 1 base from J, the junction kept 0 bases outside the gene matches. The CDR3 runs 15 residues. The CDR3 DNA follows: TGTGCCAGCAGCGTAGCGGGGGGGAACACCGGGGAGCTGTTTTTT. Residues: CASSVAGGNTGELFF.